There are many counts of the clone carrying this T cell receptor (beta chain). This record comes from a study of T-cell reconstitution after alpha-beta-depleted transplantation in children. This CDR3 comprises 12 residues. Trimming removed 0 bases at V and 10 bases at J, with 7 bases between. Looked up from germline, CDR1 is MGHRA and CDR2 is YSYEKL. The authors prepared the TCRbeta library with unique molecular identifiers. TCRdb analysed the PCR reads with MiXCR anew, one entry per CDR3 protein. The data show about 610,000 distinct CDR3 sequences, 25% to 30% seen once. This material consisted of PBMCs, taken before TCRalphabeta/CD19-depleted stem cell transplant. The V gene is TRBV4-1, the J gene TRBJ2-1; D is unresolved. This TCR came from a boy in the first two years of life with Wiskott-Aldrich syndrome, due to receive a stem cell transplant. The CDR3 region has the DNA TGCGCCAGCAGCCAAGATACTATCGAGCAGTTCTTC. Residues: CASSQDTIEQFF.